The 26 T cell receptor beta chains below come from one sample, sequenced in a study of Ad26.COV2.S vaccination and SARS-CoV-2 variants. The protocol was immunoSEQ multiplex PCR, while the TCRdb copy is restricted to in-frame clones and leaves out a portion. The sample holds approximately 300,000 clones; just under 85% are singletons and the top ten take 2% to 2.5%. As to treatment: 15 to 20 received Ad26.COV2.S at low or high dose, single or two shots; a few received placebo; per-sample allocation not given. Samples were taken on day 63 after the first vaccine or placebo injection. This specimen consisted of peripheral blood, obtained in a trial of Ad26.COV2.S vaccine versus placebo. The receptors here all came from a person aged 18-65 years who received the Ad26.COV2.S COVID-19 vaccine or a placebo.

This clone was recorded a few times. The chain carries TRBV28 and TRBJ1-6; no firm D call. This CDR3 contains 16 residues. The V end lost 5 bases, the J end lost 0 bases, and 11 bases lay between the germline ends. Germline V gene data show CDR1 as MDHEN and CDR2 as SYDVKM. The CDR3 sequence is CASSIQQSSYNSPLHF. CDR3 DNA sequence: TGTGCCAGCAGTATACAACAGAGCTCCTATAATTCACCCCTCCACTTT. Looking up the rest from reference TRBV28 and TRBJ1-6 gives the full variable domain: DVKVTQSSRYLVKRTGEKVFLECVQDMDHENMFWYRQDPGLGLRLIYFSYDVKMKEKGDIPEGYSVSREKKERFSLILESASTNQTSMYLCASSIQQSSYNSPLHFGNGTRLTVT.

The J gene is TRBJ1-4, the V gene TRBV30; D uncertain. V was clipped by 0 bases and J by 7 bases, with 9 bases between them. Germline assignment: CDR1 GTSNPN and CDR2 SVGIG (reference sequence). This CDR3 has 13 amino acids. CDR3: CAWSVLRVEKLFF. In DNA, the CDR3 is TGTGCCTGGAGTGTACTGAGAGTTGAAAAACTGTTTTTT.

Note on this clone: This sample includes further DNA sequences coding for the same CDR3. The V call is TRBV7-2, the J call TRBJ2-5; no clear D. This CDR3 spans 15 amino acids. Germline lookup yields CDR1 SGHTA and CDR2 FQGNSA. Trimming removed 1 base from V and 2 bases from J, with 11 bases in between. CDR3 nucleotides: TGTGCCAGCAGCTTAGGCGCCTCACTACAAGAGACCCAGTACTTC. It translates to CASSLGASLQETQYF.

The chain couples TRBV20-1 to TRBJ2-3, with TRBD2 as a possible D gene (5 bases). V was pared by 3 bases and J by 9 bases, with 10 bases between. Germline loops: CDR1 DFQATT, CDR2 SNEGSKA (reference sequence). The CDR3 is 11 residues long. CDR3 sequence: CSASPGLTQYF. CDR3 in DNA: TGCAGTGCTAGCCCAGGACTCACGCAGTATTTT.

Turning to this clone: The same CDR3 arises from other DNA sequences in this sample as well. This chain joins TRBV9 and TRBJ2-2; D perhaps matches TRBD1 (6 bases). CDR1 is SGDLS and CDR2 is YYNGEE in the germline V gene. V shed 0 bases and J shed 7 bases, with 10 bases lying between them. The CDR3 is made up of 14 amino acids. The CDR3 sequence: CASSVVQGGGELFF. The CDR3, as DNA: TGTGCCAGCAGCGTAGTACAGGGCGGCGGGGAGCTGTTTTTT.

This chain connects TRBV10-3 to TRBJ2-1; D possibly matches TRBD1 or TRBD2 (5 bases each). The germline V and J ends were trimmed by 10 bases and 3 bases, with 16 bases remaining between them. CDR1 is ENHRY, CDR2 SYGVKD, per germline. The CDR3 runs to 14 residues. CDR3 sequence reads: CATGRGEIYNEQFF. The CDR3, as DNA: TGTGCCACCGGTCGAGGGGAGATCTACAATGAGCAGTTCTTC.

The chain employs TRBV27 and TRBJ2-6; possible D gene TRBD2, 6 bases. The CDR3 is made up of 15 amino acids. Between the trimmed V and J ends, which lost 5 bases and 2 bases, there was a span of 10 bases. Germline CDR1 reads MNHEY; CDR2 reads SMNVEV (reference sequence). As DNA, the CDR3 is TGTGCCAGCAGTCCAGGGACTGCTGGGGCCAACGTCCTGACTTTC. It translates to CASSPGTAGANVLTF.

The chain uses TRBV27 and TRBJ1-2; weak D call: TRBD1 (5 bases). This CDR3 comprises 14 residues. CDR1 MNHEY and CDR2 SMNVEV come from the germline V gene (reference sequence). Trimming removed 4 bases at V and 8 bases at J, with 17 bases between. CDR3 nucleotides: TGTGCCAGCAGTTCCGGGCTAACAGGCCTGGGCTACACCTTC. Its translation is CASSSGLTGLGYTF.

The CDR3 reads CASSRIGTSQETQYF. The CDR3, as DNA: TGTGCCAGCAGCCGTATAGGGACTTCCCAAGAGACCCAGTACTTC. The chain carries TRBV5-4 and TRBJ2-5, with D possibly TRBD2 on 6 matching bases. The CDR3 covers 15 residues. Per the germline V gene, CDR1 is SGHNT and CDR2 is YYREEE (reference sequence). V lost 4 bases, J lost 1 base, and 14 bases lay in between.

This clone was seen a few times. The chain joins TRBV19 to TRBJ1-1, with D possibly matching TRBD1 (5 bases). Trimming stripped 2 bases from V and 5 bases from J, with 12 bases between. The CDR3 extends over 14 amino acids. Germline V gene lookup returns CDR1 LNHDA and CDR2 SQIVND (reference sequence). This chain's CDR3 is CASSIQGRGTEAFF. Written as DNA, the CDR3 is TGTGCCAGTAGTATACAGGGACGGGGAACTGAAGCTTTCTTT.

This sequence joins TRBV6-5 and TRBJ1-1; D remains unclear. CDR3 length: 14 amino acids. The V gene lost 0 bases and the J gene lost 8 bases, with 13 bases spanning the gap. CDR1 is MNHEY, CDR2 SVGAGI, per germline. This CDR3 is CASSYSSSGFEAFF. DNA for the CDR3: TGTGCCAGCAGTTACTCGAGTTCAGGATTCGAAGCTTTCTTT.

The chain employs TRBV5-1 and TRBJ1-1; TRBD1 matches at 7 bases. Trimming at V came to 2 bases and at J to 5 bases, leaving 6 bases not matched to a gene. CDR3 length: 14 residues. Germline V gene data show CDR1 as SGHRS and CDR2 as YFSETQ. In DNA form, the CDR3 reads TGCGCCAGCAGCTTTGGACAGGTTAATACTGAAGCTTTCTTT. Amino acid sequence: CASSFGQVNTEAFF.

Comment on this clone: The sample holds other DNA sequences that translate to the same CDR3. V gene TRBV27 combines with J gene TRBJ1-2; D is unresolved. Trimming stripped 3 bases from V and 5 bases from J, with 13 bases between. The germline V gene has CDR1 MNHEY and CDR2 SMNVEV (reference sequence). There are 14 residues in the CDR3. CDR3 protein: CASSFSGQGYGYTF. The CDR3 coding sequence is TGTGCCAGCAGTTTCAGTGGTCAAGGGTATGGCTACACCTTC.

CDR3 DNA: TGTGCCAGCAGTTTAGGCCGATACTATGGCTACACCTTC. This encodes CASSLGRYYGYTF. The V and J genes are TRBV28 and TRBJ1-2; D uncertain. This CDR3 is built from 13 residues. Germline V CDR1 and CDR2: MDHEN, SYDVKM. With 2 bases removed from V and 3 bases from J, the gap between germline ends came to 7 bases.

The genes are TRBV11-2 and TRBJ2-7; D may be TRBD1 or TRBD2 (5 bases each). The CDR3 is 14 residues long. Per germline, CDR1 SGHAT and CDR2 FQNNGV. Trimming left V 10 bases short and J 0 bases short, with 16 bases between. The CDR3 loop reads CATGPGAYSYEQYF. CDR3 nucleotides: TGTGCCACCGGGCCCGGGGCTTACTCCTACGAGCAGTACTTC.

The CDR3 spells CATSDGAFSYNEQFF. CDR3 bases: TGTGCCACCAGTGATGGAGCCTTCTCCTACAATGAGCAGTTCTTC. The chain has TRBV24-1 and TRBJ2-1; no definite D call. The CDR3 contains 15 residues. The V and J ends lost 3 bases and 0 bases respectively, with 8 bases between them. Germline CDR1 and CDR2: KGHDR and SFDVKD.

The rearrangement links TRBV7-8 to TRBJ2-1, with a possible D match to TRBD1 (5 bases). The CDR3 consists of 14 residues. The ends were cut back, 5 bases at V and 8 bases at J, with 16 bases in the middle. Germline CDR1 is SGHVS and CDR2 is FQNEAQ. CDR3 sequence reads: CASSPGPSRDEQFF. CDR3 DNA: TGTGCCAGCAGCCCTGGACCATCCAGGGATGAGCAGTTCTTC.

In DNA form, the CDR3 reads TGTGCCAGCAGCCAAGTGGGTACCACGAACACCGGGGAGCTGTTTTTT. Translating it yields CASSQVGTTNTGELFF. The chain combines TRBV3-1 (or the pseudogene TRBV3-2) with TRBJ2-2, with no clear D. In germline, CDR1 is LGHDT, CDR2 YNNKEL (reference sequence). The V gene lost 1 base and the J gene lost 0 bases, with 9 bases spanning the gap. The CDR3 spans 16 residues.

This sequence joins TRBV28 and TRBJ2-7; tentatively, D is TRBD1 or TRBD2 (5 bases each). Deletions cut 4 bases from V and 7 bases from J, with 20 bases between. CDR1 is MDHEN, CDR2 SYDVKM, per germline. This CDR3 has 15 amino acids. The CDR3 coding sequence is TGTGCCAGCAGTTCCCCGGTGCTGAGGGACGGAGAGCAGTACTTC. Its protein is CASSSPVLRDGEQYF.

This chain connects TRBV27 to TRBJ1-2; D is unresolved. CDR1 and CDR2 from the germline V gene are MNHEY and SMNVEV (reference sequence). The CDR3 covers 13 residues. V lost 8 bases, J lost 2 bases, and 12 bases lay in between. The CDR3 DNA sequence: TGTGCCAGCGGTTCGGGAGTCAACTATGGCTACACCTTC. Amino acids: CASGSGVNYGYTF.

The rearrangement links TRBV19 to TRBJ1-1; D unclear. This CDR3 contains 12 residues. The germline gives CDR1 LNHDA, CDR2 SQIVND (reference sequence). Trimming shortened V by 3 bases and J by 3 bases, and 5 bases separated the two germline ends. The CDR3 sequence is CASSIRDTEAFF. The CDR3 DNA reads as TGTGCCAGTAGTATCCGAGACACTGAAGCTTTCTTT. The full variable domain, in which reference TRBV19 and TRBJ1-1 provide the parts outside the CDR3, is DGGITQSPKYLFRKEGQNVTLSCEQNLNHDAMYWYRQDPGQGLRLIYYSQIVNDFQKGDIAEGYSVSREKKESFPLTVTSAQKNPTAFYLCASSIRDTEAFFGQGTRLTVV.

J is TRBJ2-7 and V is TRBV25-1; no clear D. The V gene lost 5 bases and the J gene lost 2 bases, with 13 bases spanning the gap. Germline V lookup: CDR1 MGHDK, CDR2 SYGVNS. This CDR3 has 14 residues. The CDR3 sequence is CASSPGTLTYEQYF. The CDR3 bases are TGTGCCAGCAGTCCCGGAACCCTAACCTACGAGCAGTACTTC.

This clone was found once. The chain employs TRBV5-5 and TRBJ1-4; tentative D call: TRBD1 (5 bases). The CDR3 sequence is 16 residues long. Trimming removed 0 bases from V and 1 base from J, with 10 bases in between. Germline V gives CDR1 SGHKS, CDR2 YYEKEE (reference sequence). The CDR3 here is CASSLGVGVTNEKLFF. DNA for the CDR3: TGTGCCAGCAGCTTGGGGGTAGGGGTAACTAATGAAAAACTGTTTTTT.

The chain carries TRBV5-1 and TRBJ1-1; 8 bases line up with TRBD1. The CDR3 has 16 residues. Trimming at V came to 4 bases and at J to 3 bases, leaving 11 bases not matched to a gene. CDR1 and CDR2 from the germline V gene are SGHRS and YFSETQ. CDR3 protein: CASSTQGAWLDTEAFF. The CDR3 region has the DNA TGCGCCAGCAGCACTCAGGGGGCCTGGCTAGACACTGAAGCTTTCTTT.

This clone was observed once. The chain combines TRBV28 with TRBJ2-2; D is undetermined. V lost 3 bases to trimming and J lost 9 bases, with 5 bases between them. The CDR3 contains 11 residues. CDR1 is MDHEN and CDR2 is SYDVKM in the germline V gene. Here the CDR3 reads CASSLGRELFF. In nucleotides, the CDR3 is TGTGCCAGCAGTTTGGGCCGGGAGCTGTTTTTT.

The CDR3 bases are TGTGCCAGCAGCCAAGATCGGAGGGGGGCAGGGGGAGGTGAAAAACTGTTTTTT. This sequence encodes CASSQDRRGAGGGEKLFF. The rearrangement joins TRBV4-2 to TRBJ1-4; 7 nucleotides line up with TRBD1. Germline V gene data show CDR1 as LGHNA and CDR2 as YNFKEQ. The V segment lost 0 bases and the J segment 7 bases; nucleotides outside the gene matches: 14. The CDR3 extends over 18 amino acids.